Listed here are 30 T cell receptor beta chains from one sample, sequenced in a study of tumor and adjacent non-tumor tissue in lung cancer (dated by TCRdb to 2017 to 2018). Library construction relied on multiplex PCR. Instrument used: Illumina HiSeq 2500. TCRbeta libraries were built by three rounds of nested PCR using primers (Table S4), following protocols modified from ARM-PCR. Through fastp at Q25 and MiXCR, TCRdb rebuilt clones from the public reads, retaining in-frame beta chains. Each CDR3 protein gets just one entry, which takes the most common genes and DNA from the rows behind it. A total of some 99,000 distinct CDR3 sequences appear in this sample, over 55% of them only once. Of the sample, about 20% falls within the top ten clones. Bulk unsorted tissue served as the source for RNA extraction, and RNA quality was assessed using a NanoDrop ND-1000 and an Agilent 2100. Distant non-tumor tissue taken more than 3 cm from the tumor edge was used as the normal lung sample.

Sequencing used distant non-tumor lung tissue. Receptors were obtained from a man aged 55 to 70 with non-small cell lung cancer.

As to this clonotype: The junction departs from germline at one end; a sequencing error may be responsible. The chain recombines TRBV12-3 or TRBV12-4 with TRBJ1-2; no reliable D call. This CDR3 is built from 14 residues. Here the CDR3 DNA reads TGTGCCAGCACTTTAGACTGGAGGGCGTATGGCCACACCTTC. Protein product: CASTLDWRAYGHTF.

A remark on this clonotype: An end of the junction does not agree with germline; a read error may underlie this. The J gene is TRBJ2-1, the V gene TRBV4-3; 7 bases agree with TRBD2. CDR1 and CDR2 from the germline V gene are LGHNA and YSLEER. The CDR3 runs to 13 residues. Here the CDR3 reads CASSQVLTSEHFF. CDR3 bases: TGTGCCAGCAGCCAAGTGCTAACTAGCGAGCATTTCTTC.

For this clonotype: One end of the junction does not line up with germline, which may come from a read error. The genes are TRBV11-3 and TRBJ2-2, with a possible D match to TRBD2 (6 bases). The CDR3 has 15 residues. Germline V gives CDR1 SGHNT, CDR2 YENEEA. CDR3 amino acids: CTSSPRLVIAGELFF. In DNA, the CDR3 is TGTACCAGCAGTCCACGACTAGTGATTGCCGGGGAGCTGTTTTTT.

Concerning this clonotype itself: This sequence may be a read error, since a much larger clone differs from it by one base. The chain joins TRBV5-1 to TRBJ2-5, with D uncertain. CDR3 size: 14 residues. In germline, CDR1 is SGHRS, CDR2 YFSETQ. The CDR3 DNA is TGCGCCATCAGCTTGGGCGGCAGTCAAGAGACCCAGTACTTC. Protein sequence: CAISLGGSQETQYF.

This rearrangement joins TRBV28 to TRBJ2-2; 13 bases line up with TRBD2. The J segment lost 6 bases and the V segment lost 4 bases, leaving 17 bases of the junction unmatched. CDR3 length: 20 amino acids. Germline assignment: CDR1 MDHEN and CDR2 SYDVKM. CDR3 sequence (DNA): TGTGCCAGCAGTTCGCCGGGACACAGCGGACTAGCGGGAGCTGCCGGGGAGCTGTTTTTT. It codes for CASSSPGHSGLAGAAGELFF.

Comment on this clonotype: The germline gene is not matched at one end of the junction; a read error may be the cause. CDR3 loop: CARSLWAGWATFDEQFF. CDR3 bases: TGTGCCAGGAGCTTGTGGGCGGGCTGGGCTACTTTCGATGAGCAGTTCTTC. This chain links TRBV5-5 with TRBJ2-1, with D tentatively TRBD2 (5 bases). The germline V gene encodes CDR1 SGHKS and CDR2 YYEKEE (reference sequence). The CDR3 is 17 amino acids. The whole variable domain, remainder taken from reference TRBV5-5 and TRBJ2-1, is DAGVTQSPTHLIKTRGQQVTLRCSPISGHKSVSWYQQVLGQGPQFIFQYYEKEERGRGNFPDRFSARQFPNYSSELNVNALLLGDSALYLCARSLWAGWATFDEQFFGPGTRLTVL.

On this clonotype itself: This CDR3 fails to terminate in the conserved phenylalanine or tryptophan, so it likely reflects a read error. The genes are TRBV11-1 and TRBJ2-1; TRBD1 matches at 7 bases. Germline V gene lookup returns CDR1 SGHAT and CDR2 FQDESV (reference sequence). The CDR3 has 14 amino acids. The CDR3 sequence: CASSTQGTHNEQFL. CDR3 in DNA: TGTGCGAGCAGCACACAGGGGACCCACAATGAGCAGTTCCTC.

To note about this clonotype: The CDR3 does not end in the conserved phenylalanine or tryptophan, so this is likely a read error. The gene calls are TRBV25-1 and TRBJ2-7; the D gene is possibly TRBD2 (5 bases). There are 14 residues in the CDR3. CDR1 is MGHDK, CDR2 SYGVNS, per germline. DNA for the CDR3: TGTGCCAGCAGCGGTAAGGCGGGTACCTACCAGCAGTACCTC. It translates to CASSGKAGTYQQYL.

With regard to this clonotype: An end of the junction does not agree with germline; a read error may underlie this. The gene calls are TRBV11-2 and TRBJ2-2; TRBD2 agrees at 10 bases. This CDR3 comprises 16 residues. Germline V lookup: CDR1 SGHAT, CDR2 FQNNGV. CDR3 protein: CASRTSSGSSIGEPFF. The CDR3 DNA follows: TGTGCCAGCAGGACCTCTAGCGGGAGCTCCATCGGGGAGCCGTTTTTT.

As for this clonotype: A read error may account for a junction end that differs from germline. CDR3 loop: CASSPPSGGLSGANVPTF. In nucleotides, the CDR3 is TGTGCCAGCTCTCCACCCAGCGGGGGGCTCTCTGGCGCCAACGTCCCGACTTTC. The chain links TRBV6-2 or TRBV6-3 to TRBJ2-6; 9 nucleotides line up with TRBD2. Germline V gene sequence: CDR1 MNHEY, CDR2 SVGEGT. CDR3 length equals 18 residues.

This clonotype was seen only a few times. The gene calls are TRBV19 and TRBJ1-2; TRBD1 aligns across 7 bases. CDR3 size: 14 residues. The ends lost 3 bases at V and 8 bases at J; junction bases unmatched: 9. CDR1 and CDR2 (germline): LNHDA, SQIVND (reference sequence). The CDR3 spells CASSILPGTAGYTF. The DNA of the CDR3 is TGTGCCAGTAGTATCCTTCCTGGGACAGCGGGCTACACCTTC.

The V gene is TRBV11-3, the J gene TRBJ2-2, with TRBD2 matching over 7 bases. The CDR3 is made up of 16 amino acids. Trimming took 1 base from V and 13 from J; bases not matched to a gene: 15. Germline V gene data show CDR1 as SGHNT and CDR2 as YENEEA. CDR3 residues: CASSLVGGSATGRLFF. The DNA for the CDR3 is TGTGCCAGCAGCTTAGTAGGCGGGAGTGCCACCGGGCGGCTGTTTTTT.

This chain uses TRBV4-1 with TRBJ2-2, with D perhaps matching TRBD1 or TRBD2 (6 bases each). This CDR3 is 14 amino acids long. Looked up from germline, CDR1 is MGHRA and CDR2 is YSYEKL. Trimming took off 5 bases at V and 4 bases at J, with 11 bases between the two ends. The CDR3 here is CASSRGRSTGELFF. CDR3 DNA: TGCGCCAGCAGCAGGGGGAGGAGCACCGGGGAGCTGTTTTTT.

This clonotype was observed at least ten times. The chain joins TRBV6-2 or TRBV6-3 to TRBJ1-1; TRBD1 matches at 7 bases. The trim removed 7 bases at V and 0 bases at J, leaving 14 bases unmatched. The CDR3 has 17 residues. Germline-derived CDR1 and CDR2 are MNHEY and SVGEGT. CDR3 loop: CASIPTQTGLVNTEAFF. In DNA, the CDR3 is TGTGCCAGCATCCCAACGCAGACAGGGTTGGTGAACACTGAAGCTTTCTTT.

On this clonotype itself: Germline is not matched at one junction end, which may reflect a read error. The chain combines TRBV20-1 with TRBJ1-4; perhaps TRBD1 as D (6 bases). CDR3 length: 14 amino acids. CDR1 and CDR2 (germline): DFQATT, SNEGSKA (reference sequence). The CDR3 spells CSARGMAGDEKLPF. The DNA for the CDR3 is TGCAGTGCTAGAGGGATGGCAGGGGATGAAAAACTGCCTTTT.

V and J are TRBV7-9 and TRBJ2-5; tentative D call: TRBD2 (7 bases). Germline-derived CDR1 and CDR2 are SEHNR and FQNEAQ (reference sequence). The CDR3 covers 13 residues. V lost 5 bases and J lost 6, with 13 bases in between. The CDR3 here is CASSRGGEQTQYF. The CDR3 DNA is TGTGCCAGCAGCAGGGGGGGGGAGCAGACCCAGTACTTC.

This clonotype was seen more than once but under ten times. The CDR3 does not close with the conserved phenylalanine or tryptophan, likely indicating a read error. The chain links TRBV4-1 to TRBJ2-7, with D possibly being TRBD2 (6 bases). Between the trimmed V and J ends, which lost 0 bases and 2 bases, there was a span of 14 bases. Looked up from germline, CDR1 is MGHRA and CDR2 is YSYEKL. The CDR3 is 16 amino acids. CDR3 sequence (DNA): TGCGCCAGCAGCCAAGATGCGGGCGGGGTCCCCTACGAGCAGTACTCC. It codes for CASSQDAGGVPYEQYS.

The chain combines TRBV11-3 with TRBJ1-1; TRBD1 matches 7 bases. V lost 6 bases and J lost 13; bases outside the gene matches: 14. CDR1 and CDR2 (germline): SGHNT, YENEEA. The CDR3 has 13 amino acids. CDR3 DNA sequence: TGTGCCAGCAGAAACAGGGGCAACACTAAAGTTTTCTTT. Translating gives CASRNRGNTKVFF.

Turning to this clonotype: Germline is not matched at one junction end, which may reflect a read error. The rearrangement joins TRBV7-9 to TRBJ2-7; the D gene could be TRBD1 or TRBD2 (6 bases each). The length of the CDR3 is 15 residues. Looked up from germline, CDR1 is SEHNR and CDR2 is FQNEAQ (reference sequence). This CDR3 is CASSFDGGQRKKQYF. CDR3 in DNA: TGTGCTAGCAGCTTCGACGGGGGACAAAGAAAGAAGCAGTACTTC. The full variable domain, with the rest looked up from reference TRBV7-9 and TRBJ2-7, is DTGVSQNPRHKITKRGQNVTFRCDPISEHNRLYWYRQTLGQGPEFLTYFQNEAQLEKSRLLSDRFSAERPKGSFSTLEIQRTEQGDSAMYLCASSFDGGQRKKQYFGPGTRLTVT.

This clonotype appeared a few times. As the CDR3 is not closed by the conserved phenylalanine or tryptophan, this likely results from a read error. The chain couples TRBV20-1 to TRBJ2-7, with 15 bases matching TRBD2. The CDR3 spans 14 residues. With 6 bases clipped from V and 8 bases from J, the junction kept 8 bases outside the gene matches. CDR1 and CDR2 (germline): DFQATT, SNEGSKA (reference sequence). Here the CDR3 DNA reads TGCAGTGCCCGGCCGGGACTAGCGGGAGGACAGCAGTACCTC. This codes for CSARPGLAGGQQYL.

The sample holds one count of this clonotype. The junction shows a germline mismatch at one end, possibly a read error. This chain uses TRBV6-5 with TRBJ2-1; D might be TRBD1 or TRBD2, each matching 5 bases. Per germline, CDR1 MNHEY and CDR2 SVGAGI. The CDR3 length is 13 residues. CDR3 loop: CASSYQWGNEQCF. The DNA for the CDR3 is TGTGCCAGCAGTTACCAGTGGGGGAATGAGCAGTGCTTC.

This clonotype was counted between two and nine times. This sequence may be a read error, since a much larger clone differs from it by one base. The genes are TRBV6-2 or TRBV6-3 and TRBJ2-1; 10 nucleotides agree with TRBD1. Per the germline V gene, CDR1 is MNHEY and CDR2 is SVGEGT. The J segment lost 8 bases and the V segment lost 7 bases, leaving 8 bases of the junction unmatched. The CDR3 length is 14 residues. Here the CDR3 DNA reads TGTGCCAGCATGCGGACAGGGGGAAAGGATGAGCAGTTCTTC. It specifies CASMRTGGKDEQFF.

On this clonotype: This may be a read error: a much more frequent sequence differs by one nucleotide. The conserved phenylalanine or tryptophan is not found at the CDR3 terminus, so this likely reflects a read error. The V and J genes are TRBV5-4 and TRBJ1-4; TRBD1 matches at 8 bases. Trimming cost V 4 bases and J 5 bases; bases outside gene matches: 10. The CDR3 is 16 amino acids. Germline V gene data show CDR1 as SGHNT and CDR2 as YYREEE (reference sequence). The DNA of the CDR3 is TGTGCCAGCAGCCAGGACAGGGCAAGAGAAAATGAAAAACTGTTTTTG. Translated: CASSQDRARENEKLFL.

The chain uses TRBV28 and TRBJ2-1; TRBD2 matches 7 bases. Germline V lookup: CDR1 MDHEN, CDR2 SYDVKM. The CDR3 runs 15 residues. The J segment lost 13 bases and the V segment lost 8 bases, leaving 20 bases of the junction unmatched. CDR3 region: CASRPGPGLTGGQFF. DNA for the CDR3: TGTGCCAGCCGCCCGGGACCTGGACTAACGGGAGGACAGTTCTTC.

In this sample, this clonotype turned up many times. The gene calls are TRBV4-1 and TRBJ2-1, with unresolved D. Germline V gene data show CDR1 as MGHRA and CDR2 as YSYEKL. The CDR3 sequence is 16 residues long. Deletions cut 0 bases from V and 3 bases from J, with 12 bases between. The CDR3 DNA reads TGCGCCAGCAGCCAAGACGGGCCCTGGGACTACAATGAGCAGTTCTTC. Translation: CASSQDGPWDYNEQFF.

The DNA for the CDR3 is TGTGCCAGCAACTTGGGGGCTAGTAGGTACTCCTACGAGCAGTACTTC. This gives the protein CASNLGASRYSYEQYF. The J gene is TRBJ2-7, the V gene TRBV11-2; the D gene is possibly TRBD1 (6 bases). V lost 7 bases and J 0 bases, leaving 19 bases between the germline ends. The CDR3 length is 16 residues. CDR1 is SGHAT, CDR2 FQNNGV, per germline.

About this clonotype itself: In this CDR3 the conserved last residue, phenylalanine or tryptophan, is missing, so a read error is likely. The chain has TRBV28 and TRBJ2-1; possibly TRBD2 for D (5 bases). CDR1 is MDHEN, CDR2 SYDVKM, per germline. The germline V and J ends were trimmed by 5 bases and 5 bases, with 19 bases remaining between them. This CDR3 has 16 residues. The CDR3 DNA reads as TGTGCCAGCAGTCCATACCTTAGCGAAAAAAACAATGAGCAGTTCCTC. Protein: CASSPYLSEKNNEQFL.

Worth noting for this clonotype: A read error may explain this, as a much larger clone is one base away. V is TRBV6-2 or TRBV6-3 and J is TRBJ2-7; the D is unclear. Germline-derived CDR1 and CDR2 are MNHEY and SVGEGT. This CDR3 contains 13 residues. In nucleotides, the CDR3 is TGTGCCAGCAGACCAACACCAGGCTACGAGCAGTGCTTC. Amino acids: CASRPTPGYEQCF.

This clonotype was seen more than once but under ten times. The missing conserved phenylalanine or tryptophan at the end of this CDR3 makes a read error likely. The DNA is omitted, as the CDR3 cannot be located on it reliably, and the CDR3 follows TCRdb's listing. The chain couples TRBV25-1 to TRBJ1-6. From its first to its last residue, the CDR3 has 15 amino acids. Germline V gene data show CDR1 as MGHDK and CDR2 as SYGVNS. The CDR3 spells CASIEDRLSNSPLQL.

To note about this clonotype: Relative to the germline gene, one junction end is altered; a read error may explain this. The V call is TRBV13, the J call TRBJ2-3; the D gene is possibly TRBD1 (5 bases). Looked up from germline, CDR1 is PRHDT and CDR2 is FYEKMQ (reference sequence). CDR3 length: 18 residues. CDR3 protein: CTSSLSLPLDGATDTQYF. The CDR3 nucleotides are TGTACCAGCAGCTTAAGCCTACCACTGGATGGGGCAACAGATACGCAGTATTTT.